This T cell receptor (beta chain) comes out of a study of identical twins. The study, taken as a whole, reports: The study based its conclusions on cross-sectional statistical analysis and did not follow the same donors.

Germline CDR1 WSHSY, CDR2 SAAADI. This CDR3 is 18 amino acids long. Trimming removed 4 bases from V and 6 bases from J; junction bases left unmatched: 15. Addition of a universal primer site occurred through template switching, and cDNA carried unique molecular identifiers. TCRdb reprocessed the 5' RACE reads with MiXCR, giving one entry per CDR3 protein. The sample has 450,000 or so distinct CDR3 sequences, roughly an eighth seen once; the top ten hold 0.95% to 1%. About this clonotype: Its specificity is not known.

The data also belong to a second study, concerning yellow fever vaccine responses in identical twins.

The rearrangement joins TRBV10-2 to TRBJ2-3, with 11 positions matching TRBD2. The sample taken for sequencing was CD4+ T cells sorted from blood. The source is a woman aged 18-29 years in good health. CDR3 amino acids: CASSVGTGTSGSLDTQYF. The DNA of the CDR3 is TGCGCCAGCAGTGTGGGGACCGGGACTAGCGGTTCACTTGATACGCAGTATTTT.